The rows below give T cell receptor beta chains drawn from one sample of a study of blood T cells in healthy people across ages. TCRdb reprocessed the 5' RACE reads with MiXCR, giving one entry per CDR3 protein. The table lists roughly 1,500,000 distinct CDR3 sequences, roughly 40% of them singletons. The sequencing sample was made of blood. These receptors all come from a woman between 18 and 30 years old in good health. CDR3s include the opening cysteine and the closing phenylalanine or tryptophan. The D gene is left open where the match is weak. Size tells how often a clone was seen (once, few, many) or the class of an expanded clone, and some rows leave it out.

j_gene,abundance,d_gene,v_gene,CDR3aa,CDR3nt
TRBJ1-2,few,TRBD1,TRBV10-3,CAISESDRDGYTF,TGTGCCATCAGTGAGTCGGACAGGGATGGCTACACCTTC
TRBJ2-3,NA,NA,TRBV20-1,CSATPIPQGDTDTQYF,TGCAGTGCTACCCCTATTCCCCAGGGCGACACAGATACGCAGTATTTT
TRBJ2-7,NA,TRBD1,TRBV2,CASIDWDSPCEQYF,TGTGCCAGCATCGACTGGGACAGTCCCTGCGAGCAGTACTTC
TRBJ2-1,NA,TRBD2,TRBV20-1,CSGGGRGGNEQFF,TGCAGTGGCGGCGGGAGGGGCGGCAATGAGCAGTTCTTC
TRBJ2-6,few,NA,TRBV4-2,CASSQDLGTGGSGANVLTF,TGTGCCAGCAGCCAAGATCTAGGAACAGGTGGCTCTGGGGCCAACGTCCTGACTTTC
TRBJ1-2,few,NA,TRBV30,CAWVHSRGYTF,TGTGCCTGGGTACACAGTCGGGGCTACACCTTC
TRBJ2-1,NA,NA,TRBV4-1,CASSQPLEGPGNEQFF,TGCGCCAGCAGCCAACCCCTCGAAGGGCCGGGAAATGAGCAGTTCTTC
TRBJ2-3,NA,TRBD2,TRBV4-1,CASSRGAGGQVDTQYF,TGCGCCAGCAGCCGAGGAGCGGGAGGTCAAGTGGATACGCAGTATTTT
TRBJ1-2,once,TRBD1,TRBV28,CASSVQGGRGYTF,TGTGCCAGCAGCGTTCAGGGGGGGCGCGGCTACACCTTC
TRBJ2-3,NA,NA,TRBV20-1,CSPKVADTQYF,TGCAGTCCGAAGGTGGCAGATACGCAGTATTTT
TRBJ2-1,NA,NA,TRBV9,CACSSPGRRSSNEQFF,TGTGCCTGCAGCTCCCCAGGCCGAAGGTCCTCCAATGAGCAGTTCTTC
TRBJ2-1,NA,TRBD1,TRBV6-8,CASSSDQGQGVAHEQFF,TGTGCCAGCAGTTCCGACCAAGGACAGGGAGTAGCTCACGAGCAGTTCTTC
TRBJ2-1,few,NA,TRBV5-6,CASSFSPDNEQFF,TGTGCCAGCAGCTTTAGCCCAGATAATGAGCAGTTCTTC
TRBJ2-2,many,NA,TRBV20-1,CSASRENTGELFF,TGCAGTGCTAGCAGGGAGAACACCGGGGAGCTGTTTTTT
TRBJ1-2,NA,NA,TRBV6-2/TRBV6-3,CASSEDGENYGYTF,TGTGCCAGCAGCGAGGATGGAGAGAACTATGGCTACACCTTC
TRBJ1-1,few,TRBD1,TRBV5-6,CASSSDRGPFSNTEAFF,TGTGCCAGCAGCTCGGACAGGGGGCCATTTTCCAACACTGAAGCTTTCTTT
TRBJ1-2,few,TRBD1,TRBV27,CASTGQGSNAGYTF,TGTGCCAGCACCGGACAGGGCTCAAATGCTGGCTACACCTTC
TRBJ1-1,NA,NA,TRBV12-3/TRBV12-4,CASSFSVTTEAFF,TGTGCCAGCAGTTTCTCGGTTACCACTGAAGCTTTCTTT
TRBJ2-7,NA,NA,TRBV29-1,CSVGPGGTYEQYF,TGCAGCGTTGGGCCAGGGGGGACCTACGAGCAGTACTTC
TRBJ1-2,many,TRBD1,TRBV29-1,CSVGTGKGYTF,TGCAGCGTGGGGACAGGGAAAGGCTACACCTTC
TRBJ2-2,NA,NA,TRBV12-3/TRBV12-4,CATRPNRNTGELFF,TGTGCCACCCGACCCAATCGGAACACCGGGGAGCTGTTTTTT
TRBJ2-5,NA,TRBD2,TRBV4-1,CASSQVGAGSMETQYF,TGCGCCAGCAGCCAAGTAGGAGCGGGGTCGATGGAGACCCAGTACTTC
TRBJ2-3,NA,NA,TRBV5-1,CASSWGAPTDTQYF,TGCGCCAGCAGCTGGGGGGCGCCAACAGATACGCAGTATTTT
TRBJ2-2,NA,TRBD2,TRBV5-1,CASSPRLATNTGELFF,TGCGCCAGCAGCCCTCGACTAGCGACGAACACCGGGGAGCTGTTTTTT
TRBJ1-1,few,NA,TRBV28,CASSSGPGQLTEAFF,TGTGCCAGCAGTTCAGGCCCCGGACAGTTAACTGAAGCTTTCTTT
TRBJ2-5,NA,TRBD2,TRBV2,CASSEAGTSRSETQYF,TGTGCCAGCAGTGAAGCCGGGACTAGTAGATCGGAGACCCAGTACTTC
TRBJ2-4,few,NA,TRBV12-5,CASGLPPRRGRGSAKNIQYF,TGTGCTAGTGGTTTGCCCCCTAGACGGGGGAGGGGGTCGGCCAAAAACATTCAGTACTTC
TRBJ2-3,once,NA,TRBV20-1,CSARDATSRSTDTQYF,TGCAGTGCTAGAGATGCTACTAGCCGATCCACAGATACGCAGTATTTT
TRBJ2-7,NA,NA,TRBV6-1,CASSEGAGAAYEQYF,TGTGCCAGCAGTGAAGGTGCAGGGGCCGCCTACGAGCAGTACTTC
TRBJ2-7,NA,TRBD1,TRBV28,CASRKFATTGLAYEQYF,TGTGCCAGCAGGAAGTTCGCTACGACAGGGTTGGCCTACGAGCAGTACTTC
TRBJ2-7,few,TRBD1,TRBV5-1,CASSLSMDRVGDEQYF,TGCGCCAGCAGCTTGTCGATGGACAGGGTGGGGGACGAGCAGTACTTC
TRBJ2-5,NA,NA,TRBV3-1,CASSQVQRNEQYF,TGTGCCAGCAGCCAAGTCCAGAGGAATGAGCAGTACTTC
TRBJ2-5,NA,NA,TRBV7-2,CASSPRGSETQYF,TGTGCCAGCAGCCCCCGGGGGTCAGAGACCCAGTACTTC
TRBJ1-2,few,NA,TRBV29-1,CSVERSPGDGYTF,TGCAGCGTTGAAAGGTCACCCGGGGATGGCTACACCTTC
TRBJ2-1,NA,NA,TRBV20-1,CGARDSLQGEQFF,TGCGGTGCTAGAGATTCGCTCCAGGGTGAGCAGTTCTTC
TRBJ2-7,few,TRBD2,TRBV20-1,CSASRLAGGDEQYF,TGCAGTGCTAGTAGACTAGCGGGAGGTGACGAGCAGTACTTC
TRBJ2-5,NA,TRBD1,TRBV29-1,CSVGGTGFHEQYF,TGCAGCGTAGGCGGGACAGGGTTTCATGAGCAGTACTTC